The 12 T cell receptor beta chains given below trace back to one sample, sequenced in a study of cytomegalovirus exposure and HLA in healthy donors. Use of 60 Vbeta and 13 Jbeta primers characterized the PCR. Clones were sequenced by immunoSEQ multiplex PCR, and TCRdb holds only the in-frame ones, with some missing. The repertoire holds about 190,000 clones, with 75% to 80% as singletons. The specimen was PBMCs. The receptors originated from a woman aged 25 to 39 in good health and CMV-seropositive.

This clone was recorded a few times. The chain employs TRBV18 and TRBJ1-2; D call uncertain. Trimming removed 0 bases at V and 8 bases at J, with 10 bases between. Germline V gives CDR1 KGHSH, CDR2 LQKENI. The length of the CDR3 is 13 residues. The CDR3: CASSPPDSAGYTF. CDR3 DNA sequence: TGTGCCAGCTCACCACCGGACTCGGCAGGCTACACCTTC.

The genes are TRBV30 and TRBJ2-3, with TRBD2 identical over 7 bases. Germline V gene data show CDR1 as GTSNPN and CDR2 as SVGIG (reference sequence). CDR3 length equals 15 residues. V was clipped by 0 bases and J by 1 base; unmatched bases: 4. The CDR3 region has the DNA TGTGCCTGGAGTGTACGGCTAGCGGGCACAGATACGCAGTATTTT. It translates to CAWSVRLAGTDTQYF.

As regards this clone: Other DNA sequences from this sample encode an identical CDR3 as well. This chain links TRBV15 with TRBJ2-7, with 8 bases identical to TRBD2. The germline V gene encodes CDR1 LNHNV and CDR2 YYDKDF (reference sequence). The CDR3 runs 17 residues. The ends lost 0 bases at V and 3 bases at J; junction bases unmatched: 10. The CDR3 protein is CATSRDTRLANNYEQYF. The DNA of the CDR3 is TGTGCCACCAGCAGAGACACCAGACTAGCGAATAACTACGAGCAGTACTTC.

This chain links TRBV30 with TRBJ1-5; tentatively, D is TRBD1 (6 bases). Trimming took 0 bases from V and 2 from J, leaving 17 bases between them. Per the germline V gene, CDR1 is GTSNPN and CDR2 is SVGIG (reference sequence). This CDR3 comprises 17 residues. This CDR3 reads CAWSVQGRGFGNQPQHF. CDR3 nucleotide sequence: TGTGCCTGGAGTGTACAGGGCAGGGGTTTCGGCAATCAGCCCCAGCATTTT.

In the case of this clone: This specimen includes other DNA sequences encoding the same CDR3. The chain has TRBV4-3 and TRBJ1-6, with 8 bases lining up with TRBD1. J was trimmed by 0 bases and V by 0 bases; bases with no gene match: 7. Germline assignment: CDR1 LGHNA and CDR2 YSLEER. The CDR3 has 19 residues. CDR3 nucleotides: TGCGCCAGCAGCCAAGAGGGACAGGCCACGAGCTCCTATAATTCACCCCTCCACTTT. This gives the protein CASSQEGQATSSYNSPLHF.

This chain uses TRBV28 with TRBJ2-1; 7 nucleotides match TRBD2. V shed 5 bases and J 6 bases; nucleotides not matched to a gene: 16. In germline, CDR1 is MDHEN, CDR2 SYDVKM. This CDR3 comprises 17 residues. The CDR3 region has the DNA TGTGCCAGCAGTCCAACCCGACCAGCGGGAAAACTCAATGAGCAGTTCTTC. Translated, it gives CASSPTRPAGKLNEQFF.

Notes on this clone: This sample also contains other DNA sequences that code for the same CDR3. The gene calls are TRBV9 and TRBJ1-6; 9 bases line up with TRBD1. The CDR3 runs to 14 residues. J gave up 10 bases and V 2 bases, and 4 bases lay outside the gene matches. Germline V CDR1 and CDR2: SGDLS, YYNGEE. CDR3 residues: CASSVGTGWSPLHF. CDR3 nucleotide sequence: TGTGCCAGCAGCGTGGGGACAGGGTGGTCACCCCTCCACTTT. The full variable domain, with the rest looked up from reference TRBV9 and TRBJ1-6, is DSGVTQTPKHLITATGQRVTLRCSPRSGDLSVYWYQQSLDQGLQFLIQYYNGEERAKGNILERFSAQQFPDLHSELNLSSLELGDSALYFCASSVGTGWSPLHFGNGTRLTVT.

The chain links TRBV5-1 to TRBJ1-1; no clear D. Trimming stripped 9 bases from V and 1 base from J, with 19 bases between. This CDR3 spans 15 amino acids. CDR1 SGHRS and CDR2 YFSETQ come from the germline V gene. CDR3 residues: CATQEGTGRNTEAFF. The CDR3 nucleotides are TGCGCCACACAAGAGGGAACCGGTCGGAACACTGAAGCTTTCTTT.

V gene TRBV18 combines with J gene TRBJ2-1; perhaps TRBD1 as D (5 bases). Trimming removed 6 bases from V and 0 bases from J, with 15 bases in between. CDR1 and CDR2 from the germline V gene are KGHSH and LQKENI. CDR3 length: 16 amino acids. CDR3: CASSPVEQDSYNEQFF. The CDR3 nucleotides read TGTGCCAGCTCTCCCGTCGAACAGGACTCCTACAATGAGCAGTTCTTC.

The rearrangement links TRBV7-3 to TRBJ2-2; tentative D call: TRBD2 (7 bases). This CDR3 contains 14 residues. Trimming left V 8 bases short and J 4 bases short, with 14 bases between. Germline V gene data show CDR1 as SGHTA and CDR2 as FQGTGA. DNA of the CDR3: TGTGCCAGCGGGGGGGGGCAATTCACCGGGGAGCTGTTTTTT. Amino acids: CASGGGQFTGELFF.

The sample holds a few counts of this clone. The genes are TRBV7-9 and TRBJ1-4; D may be TRBD1 (6 bases). V was trimmed by 8 bases and J by 5 bases, leaving 15 bases between them. Looked up from germline, CDR1 is SEHNR and CDR2 is FQNEAQ (reference sequence). CDR3 length: 14 amino acids. In DNA, the CDR3 is TGTGCCAGCTTGGACAGTGAGCCGAATGAAAAACTGTTTTTT. It yields the protein CASLDSEPNEKLFF.

The CDR3 nucleotides read TGCGCCAGCAGCTTCGGTTTAGGTCAGGGCGGCTACGAGCAGTACTTC. Amino acids: CASSFGLGQGGYEQYF. The chain recombines TRBV5-1 with TRBJ2-7; tentative D call: TRBD1 (5 bases). This CDR3 is built from 16 residues. The V end lost 2 bases, the J end lost 3 bases, and 18 bases lay between the germline ends. Germline-derived CDR1 and CDR2 are SGHRS and YFSETQ.